This TCR beta chain was identified during a study of T cell responses to AZD1222 COVID-19 vaccine listed by TCRdb under 2021. Regarding the research as a whole: TCR sequencing was performed for over 230 trial participants, of whom some 200 were given two doses of AZD1222 and some 26 were given two doses of MenACWY control vaccine. Enrollment into the trials was organized by age into subgroups of 18-55, 56-69 and 70-plus years, and those subgroups contained roughly 150, 30 and 60 TCR-sequenced participants, respectively. Points the paper makes about the study in general: Epitopes outside the regions mutated in the B.1.351 and B.1.1.7 variants were reportedly recognized by nearly half of the unique spike-specific TCRs. The 56-69-year group was small, and its depth increase did not reach significance, likely because of low power. Because no day 14 peak-response samples were available, the repertoires could be characterized only after the peak T cell response. A significant rise in spike-specific TCR breadth and depth was observed after two AZD1222 doses relative to day 0 and relative to MenACWY recipients. The whole spike protein was spanned by vaccine-associated CD4 TCRs, and dominant responses were seen in regions 160-218 and 743-854. Most participants were white British and females outnumbered males, and the authors suggested that clonal diversity may have been underestimated. Conclusions about previously exposed vaccinees were limited because only six or seven AZD1222 recipients were SARS-CoV-2 seropositive at baseline.

The CDR3 regions of human TCRbeta chains were analyzed by immunosequencing. The original pipeline was this. TCRs in the repertoires were matched against a reference library of SARS-CoV-2-specific TCRs that had been generated with the MIRA antigen-specificity platform. Breadth was defined as the fraction of unique TCRs that were SARS-CoV-2-associated, and depth was defined as the fraction of total T cells that were SARS-CoV-2-associated. Using the MIRA data, each spike-specific TCR was mapped to the spike region that the TCR reacts to and placed in a CD4 or CD8 class. Log10-transformed breadth and depth values were compared by one-way ANOVA with Sidak's multiple comparisons tests. TCRdb holds this immuneACCESS table with in-frame rearrangements only. Some clones are missing; in checked studies, unresolved V genes explain under half, and the rest has no known cause. V, J and clone size reflect that table, while D and trimming were determined from the DNA. Within this sample are 80,000 or so clones, with about 92% of them counted one time only. Together, the top ten hold more than 4.5% of the sample.

Its CDR3 holds 14 amino acids, cysteine through phenylalanine. Here the CDR3 DNA is all that survives: 42 bases in frame from base 1. Sequences SGHVS (CDR1) and FNYEAQ (CDR2) are obtained from the germline V gene. V and J lose 3 bases and 4 bases, and a span of 12 bases separates them. Reading the label with the study, this specimen's time point is: about 28 days (+/-7) after the second vaccine dose. Because spike-specific TCR depth and breadth did not differ between the two schedules, AZD1222 recipients who got a second dose at roughly 4 weeks were pooled with those who got a second dose at roughly 12 weeks. The vaccinee samples were drawn from two UK trials, COV001 and COV002, one of which was a single-blind randomized controlled phase 2/3 trial testing AZD1222 (ChAdOx1 nCoV-19) in healthy adults. For TCRbeta chain sequencing, PBMC samples were collected from trial participants at day 0 and at day 28 after the second dose.

This clone occurred once. Its antigen is unknown. One base away there is no much larger clone; base qualities are not given. The receptor comes from an adult who received the AZD1222 COVID-19 vaccine. Material: peripheral blood, obtained 28 days after the second AZD1222 dose. The chain couples TRBV7-6 to TRBJ1-2; a tentative D match to TRBD1 spans 5 bases. The nucleotides are TGTGCCAGCAGCTTGGCGGGGGTCGGCTATGGCTACACCTTC. This translates into CASSLAGVGYGYTF.